These 30 T cell receptor beta chains originate from one sample sequenced in a study of shared clonotypes between healthy human individuals (TCRdb year 2020). The method behind the library was the immunoSEQ multiplex PCR assay. This immuneACCESS table, as held by TCRdb, lists in-frame sequences with V and J called but not all clones. Of the missing ones, under half trace to an unresolved V gene in checked studies; the others have no known cause. For this sample the table gives roughly 760,000 clones, of which roughly 70% were detected only once. The ten most abundant clones make up over 1.5% of the sample. Sequenced sample: memory CD4+ T cells sorted from blood. Explained via the paper, the cell subset or site label denotes: CD45RA-negative fraction. All receptors come from a woman aged 25 to 45 in good health.

The chain employs TRBV5-1 and TRBJ2-5, with D maybe TRBD1 (7 bases). This CDR3 comprises 17 residues. Germline CDR1 SGHRS, CDR2 YFSETQ. The V gene lost 0 bases and the J gene lost 4 bases, with 19 bases spanning the gap. The CDR3 DNA follows: TGCGCCAGCAGCTTGGGGACAGGAGGAGGGGGAGGAGAGACCCAGTACTTC. Translation gives CASSLGTGGGGGETQYF.

With respect to this clone: Different DNA sequences within this sample yield the same CDR3. The J gene is TRBJ2-7, the V gene TRBV19, with D unresolved. The V and J ends lost 4 bases and 1 base respectively, with 8 bases between them. The CDR3 is 13 residues long. Germline V gene sequence: CDR1 LNHDA, CDR2 SQIVND (reference sequence). As DNA, the CDR3 is TGTGCCAGTAGTAGTGGCAGATCCTACGAGCAGTACTTC. As protein: CASSSGRSYEQYF.

This clone was picked up a small number of times. Written as DNA, the CDR3 is TGTGCCAGCAGCTTAGATCGAGACACCGGGGAGCTGTTTTTT. Encoded protein: CASSLDRDTGELFF. The chain carries TRBV7-9 and TRBJ2-2; D is undetermined. The V gene's germline CDR1 is SEHNR and CDR2 FQNEAQ (reference sequence). V lost 1 base, J lost 3 bases, and 6 bases lay in between. The CDR3 sequence is 14 residues long.

The chain links TRBV14 to TRBJ1-2; tentative D call: TRBD1 (6 bases). This CDR3 has 13 residues. V was cut by 4 bases and J by 3 bases, with 9 bases left in between. Germline values: CDR1 SGHDN, CDR2 FVKESK. The CDR3 loop is CASSPQGHYGYTF. In nucleotides, the CDR3 is TGTGCCAGCAGCCCGCAGGGGCACTATGGCTACACCTTC.

The rearrangement joins TRBV5-6 to TRBJ1-2, with TRBD1 matching 9 bases. CDR3 length: 17 residues. Germline V gene lookup returns CDR1 SGHDT and CDR2 YYEEEE. V was clipped by 4 bases and J by 4 bases; unmatched bases: 14. CDR3 region: CASSLRGQGNLGYGYTF. The CDR3 coding sequence is TGTGCCAGCAGCCTGAGGGGACAGGGAAATCTGGGCTATGGCTACACCTTC.

The CDR3 DNA reads TGTGCCAGCAGTTCCAGCGGAGGGGGGCTCCAAGAGACCCAGTACTTC. Translation gives CASSSSGGGLQETQYF. This chain joins TRBV11-2 and TRBJ2-5, with D tentatively TRBD1 or TRBD2 (6 bases each). The ends were cut back, 6 bases at V and 1 base at J, with 18 bases in the middle. CDR3 length: 16 amino acids. Per germline, CDR1 SGHAT and CDR2 FQNNGV.

This clone appeared a few times. CDR3 nucleotide sequence: TGTGCCAGCAGACGAGCCGGGACAGGCCCGAACACTGAAGCTTTCTTT. Translated: CASRRAGTGPNTEAFF. J is TRBJ1-1 and V is TRBV27, with 8 bases matching TRBD1. The V segment lost 6 bases and the J segment 1 base; nucleotides outside the gene matches: 10. CDR1 is MNHEY, CDR2 SMNVEV, per germline (reference sequence). The CDR3 extends over 16 amino acids.

The genes are TRBV28 and TRBJ1-1; weak D call: TRBD1 (5 bases). V lost 7 bases and J 4 bases, leaving 16 bases between the germline ends. The CDR3 covers 14 residues. The germline CDR1 and CDR2 sequences are MDHEN and SYDVKM. Here the CDR3 reads CASNSPSGVTEAFF. DNA for the CDR3: TGTGCCAGCAACTCTCCTTCGGGGGTCACTGAAGCTTTCTTT.

This clone was observed many times. The chain joins TRBV4-1 to TRBJ1-1, with 8 bases that match TRBD1. Germline V gene data show CDR1 as MGHRA and CDR2 as YSYEKL. Trimming removed 0 bases from V and 5 bases from J; junction bases left unmatched: 8. The length of the CDR3 is 16 residues. The CDR3 here is CASSQEGQTGVTEAFF. CDR3 sequence (DNA): TGCGCCAGCAGCCAAGAAGGGCAGACAGGGGTTACTGAAGCTTTCTTT.

V is TRBV18 and J is TRBJ1-3; D uncertain. V lost 1 base and J lost 0, with 19 bases in between. This CDR3 is 19 amino acids long. Germline CDR1 is KGHSH and CDR2 is LQKENI. The CDR3: CASSPREPTGGVSGNTIYF. The CDR3 DNA follows: TGTGCCAGCTCACCACGGGAACCTACGGGCGGGGTCTCTGGAAACACCATATATTTT.

The chain has TRBV27 and TRBJ1-2; D gene uncertain. The CDR3 consists of 13 residues. Germline-derived CDR1 and CDR2 are MNHEY and SMNVEV (reference sequence). V lost 8 bases to trimming and J lost 2 bases, with 12 bases between them. In nucleotides, the CDR3 is TGTGCCAGCGCAAGAAGCTTGAACTATGGCTACACCTTC. Translating it yields CASARSLNYGYTF.

V and J are TRBV11-2 and TRBJ1-2; D might be TRBD1 (5 bases). V lost 5 bases and J 6 bases, leaving 13 bases between the germline ends. Looked up from germline, CDR1 is SGHAT and CDR2 is FQNNGV. The CDR3 has 13 amino acids. CDR3 coding DNA: TGTGCCAGCAGCCCCCCGGGGGAGGATGGCTACACCTTC. Amino acid sequence: CASSPPGEDGYTF.

This clone was picked up a small number of times. The genes are TRBV15 and TRBJ2-1; 13 nucleotides align to TRBD2. The germline CDR1 and CDR2 sequences are LNHNV and YYDKDF (reference sequence). The CDR3 sequence is 17 residues long. Trimming took 3 bases from V and 6 from J; bases not matched to a gene: 8. CDR3 amino acids: CATSSSRTSGSPNEQFF. In DNA form, the CDR3 reads TGTGCCACCAGCAGCAGCAGGACTAGCGGGAGTCCCAATGAGCAGTTCTTC.

The J gene is TRBJ2-7, the V gene TRBV29-1; 10 positions match TRBD1. In germline, CDR1 is SQVTM, CDR2 ANQGSEA. V gave up 7 bases and J gave up 2 bases; unmatched junction bases: 5. This CDR3 is built from 13 residues. The CDR3 bases are TGCAGCGGTTGGGACAGGGGAACCTACGAGCAGTACTTC. The encoded protein is CSGWDRGTYEQYF.

This clone turned up a few times. This chain joins TRBV7-2 and TRBJ2-7; the match to TRBD2 covers 7 bases. This CDR3 region has 12 residues. Germline CDR1 and CDR2: SGHTA and FQGNSA. The V and J ends lost 2 bases and 12 bases, in that order; junction bases with no gene match: 7. The CDR3: CASSLSSGHLYF. For the CDR3, the DNA is TGTGCCAGCAGCTTATCTAGCGGACACCTGTACTTC.

This clone was seen more than once but under ten times. J is TRBJ1-1 and V is TRBV15, with D tentatively TRBD1 (5 bases). Trimming cost V 9 bases and J 0 bases, with 8 bases left between them. This CDR3 is built from 12 residues. The germline CDR1 and CDR2 sequences are LNHNV and YYDKDF (reference sequence). The DNA for the CDR3 is TGTGCCACGGCAGGGCTGAACACTGAAGCTTTCTTT. Translating gives CATAGLNTEAFF.

This clone was counted once. The rearrangement uses TRBV25-1 and TRBJ2-5; 9 bases fit TRBD2. Germline values: CDR1 MGHDK, CDR2 SYGVNS. CDR3 length: 17 residues. The ends lost 3 bases at V and 5 bases at J; junction bases unmatched: 13. The DNA for the CDR3 is TGTGCCAGCAGTGACCCATCCCGGACTAGCGTCGGGGAGACCCAGTACTTC. Its protein product is CASSDPSRTSVGETQYF.

This chain connects TRBV6-1 to TRBJ2-6; a possible D gene is TRBD1 (6 bases). V lost 2 bases and J 2 bases, leaving 16 bases between the germline ends. Germline-derived CDR1 and CDR2 are MNHNS and SASEGT. The CDR3 extends over 18 amino acids. The CDR3: CASSERGRGSAGANVLTF. The CDR3 DNA sequence: TGTGCCAGCAGTGAACGCGGCAGGGGAAGTGCTGGGGCCAACGTCCTGACTTTC.

The V and J genes are TRBV7-8 and TRBJ2-5, with D possibly being TRBD1 or TRBD2 (5 bases each). Trimming took 6 bases from V and 3 from J, leaving 14 bases between them. CDR3 length: 14 residues. Per germline, CDR1 SGHVS and CDR2 FQNEAQ. The CDR3 spells CASRPGTLEETQYF. Written as DNA, the CDR3 is TGTGCCAGCAGACCCGGGACCTTGGAAGAGACCCAGTACTTC.

Turning to this clone: Just one base apart from a much larger clone, this may be a read error. This chain links TRBV5-4 with TRBJ1-1; maybe TRBD1 (5 bases). The CDR3 has 14 residues. V lost 4 bases and J 0 bases, leaving 10 bases between the germline ends. CDR1 is SGHNT, CDR2 YYREEE, per germline (reference sequence). CDR3 in amino acids: CASSKGRMNTEAFF. In nucleotides, the CDR3 is TGTGCCAGCAGCAAGGGACGGATGAACACTGAAGCTTTCTTT.

This clone came up once. This chain uses TRBV30 with TRBJ1-5, with 8 bases fitting TRBD1. CDR3 length: 14 residues. The germline V gene has CDR1 GTSNPN and CDR2 SVGIG (reference sequence). V trimming: 0 bases; J trimming: 6 bases; junction bases outside the gene matches: 4. The CDR3 DNA reads as TGTGCCTGGAGTGTAACAGGGGGGCCTCAGCCCCAGCATTTT. This gives the protein CAWSVTGGPQPQHF.

The chain links TRBV28 to TRBJ2-7; 10 positions match TRBD2. CDR1 is MDHEN, CDR2 SYDVKM, per germline. The CDR3 runs 15 residues. The junction had 7 bases not matched to a gene; V was cut back by 5 bases and J by 3 bases. As DNA, the CDR3 is TGTGCCAGCAGTACCCCCGGGACTAGCGACTACGAGCAGTACTTC. Protein product: CASSTPGTSDYEQYF.

This chain joins TRBV9 and TRBJ2-1; no firm D call. The ends were cut back, 3 bases at V and 12 bases at J, with 13 bases in the middle. This CDR3 has 12 residues. The germline V gene has CDR1 SGDLS and CDR2 YYNGEE. This chain's CDR3 is CASSANWETQFF. The CDR3 DNA reads TGTGCCAGCAGCGCCAACTGGGAAACGCAGTTCTTC. Combining the CDR3 with reference TRBV9 and TRBJ2-1 gives the whole variable domain DSGVTQTPKHLITATGQRVTLRCSPRSGDLSVYWYQQSLDQGLQFLIQYYNGEERAKGNILERFSAQQFPDLHSELNLSSLELGDSALYFCASSANWETQFFGPGTRLTVL.

The chain joins TRBV2 to TRBJ2-1, with D tentatively TRBD2 (5 bases). There are 14 residues in the CDR3. CDR1 SNHLY and CDR2 FYNNEI come from the germline V gene. Trimming left V 8 bases short and J 0 bases short, with 11 bases between. DNA for the CDR3: TGTGCCAGCGAACAGCGGAACTCCTACAATGAGCAGTTCTTC. This gives the protein CASEQRNSYNEQFF.

V usage is TRBV4-2 and J usage is TRBJ2-1, with TRBD2 identical over 7 bases. The CDR3 totals 15 residues. From germline, CDR1 is LGHNA and CDR2 YNFKEQ. Trimming took 1 base from V and 1 from J; bases not matched to a gene: 1. The CDR3 sequence: CASSQGAGSYNEQFF. Here the CDR3 DNA reads TGTGCCAGCAGCCAAGGAGCGGGATCCTACAATGAGCAGTTCTTC.

The table lists this clone with a count of one. The V gene is TRBV10-1, the J gene TRBJ1-4; D is unclear. The germline V gene has CDR1 WNHNN and CDR2 SYGVQD (reference sequence). The CDR3 has 13 amino acids. V lost 5 bases, J lost 3 bases, and 7 bases lay in between. The CDR3 DNA sequence: TGCGCCAGCAGTCGGGCCTCTAATGAAAAACTGTTTTTT. It translates to CASSRASNEKLFF.

The J gene is TRBJ2-4, the V gene TRBV7-2; a weak D match, TRBD1 (6 bases). V shed 3 bases and J shed 0 bases, with 15 bases lying between them. This CDR3 contains 17 residues. In germline, CDR1 is SGHTA, CDR2 FQGNSA. The CDR3 spells CASSFGDTHLAKNIQYF. The CDR3 coding sequence is TGTGCCAGCAGCTTCGGGGACACCCACCTAGCCAAAAACATTCAGTACTTC.

The CDR3 loop reads CASSLVGGGYEQYF. The CDR3 bases are TGTGCCAGCAGCTTGGTGGGGGGAGGCTACGAGCAGTACTTC. The chain has TRBV5-4 and TRBJ2-7, with D perhaps matching TRBD2 (6 bases). From germline, CDR1 is SGHNT and CDR2 YYREEE (reference sequence). Between the trimmed V and J ends, which lost 0 bases and 3 bases, there was a span of 10 bases. CDR3 length equals 14 residues.

The chain joins TRBV6-5 to TRBJ2-3; no firm D call. The CDR3 runs 12 residues. Trimming took 7 bases from V and 3 from J, leaving 8 bases between them. Germline CDR1 and CDR2: MNHEY and SVGAGI. The CDR3 DNA sequence: TGTGCCAGCACCTCGGATACAGATACGCAGTATTTT. Translating gives CASTSDTDTQYF.

The CDR3 reads CASSLRRADTYEQYF. Here the CDR3 DNA reads TGTGCCAGCAGCTTACGGAGAGCCGACACCTACGAGCAGTACTTC. The V call is TRBV11-2, the J call TRBJ2-5, with unresolved D. The tail of the sequence fits TRBJ2-7 better, so the J call may be wrong. The germline V gene encodes CDR1 SGHAT and CDR2 FQNNGV. The CDR3 contains 15 residues.